This TCR beta chain originates from a study of blood T cells in healthy people across ages. Study conclusions and caveats: It was not known whether donors were CMV positive (a possible confounder of expanded clonotype changes).

This clonotype has just a few counts. As yet, its antigen is unknown. This CDR3 is built from 11 residues. The germline V gene encodes CDR1 SNHLY and CDR2 FYNNEI. V lost 7 bases, J lost 5 bases, and 8 bases lay in between. Primers used in a second PCR of about 7 to 12 cycles were a sample-barcoded 5' primer and a J-beta primer mix. Each cDNA molecule was tagged by a template-switch adaptor that had 12 random nucleotides. TCRdb re-derived calls from the 5' RACE reads in MiXCR, one entry per CDR3 protein. The table records almost 1 million distinct CDR3 sequences, roughly 47% of them present only once. Sequencing input: blood. The chain uses TRBV2 and TRBJ1-2; no clear D. The TCR was taken from a woman aged 55-69 years in good health. DNA of the CDR3: TGTGCCAGCACGATAGGTTATGGCTACACCTTC. As protein: CASTIGYGYTF. The whole variable domain, remainder taken from reference TRBV2 and TRBJ1-2, is EPEVTQTPSHQVTQMGQEVILRCVPISNHLYFYWYRQILGQKVEFLVSFYNNEISEKSEIFDDQFSVERPDGSNFTLKIRSTKLEDSAMYFCASTIGYGYTFGSGTRLTVV.